This note documents a single T cell receptor (beta chain) sequence. Its antigen remains unidentified. Here immunoSEQ multiplex PCR was the method, and the copy in TCRdb shows in-frame clones only, minus some. The sample lists hundreds of thousands of clones, more than 80% seen once, with over 1.3% in the top ten. These data originate in a study of Ad26.COV2.S vaccination and SARS-CoV-2 variants. The study, taken as a whole, reports: Estimates derived from TCR breadth and depth analyses may have underestimated total T cell responses.

The sample's treatment: roughly 19 received Ad26.COV2.S at low or high dose, single or two shots; 5 received placebo; per-sample allocation not given. Following the first vaccine or placebo injection, samples were taken on day 63. V was clipped by 0 bases and J by 5 bases, with 11 bases between them. From germline, CDR1 is GTSNPN and CDR2 SVGIG (reference sequence). The CDR3 consists of 14 residues. The chain joins TRBV30 to TRBJ2-1, with D uncertain. The TCR originated in a person between 18 and 65 years old who received the Ad26.COV2.S COVID-19 vaccine or a placebo. The sequencing here drew on peripheral blood, taken in a trial of Ad26.COV2.S vaccine versus placebo. The CDR3 protein is CAWSVGSYNNEQFF. As DNA, the CDR3 is TGTGCCTGGAGTGTAGGGTCCTATAACAATGAGCAGTTCTTC.